The T cell receptor (beta chain) described here comes from a study of blood T cell repertoires in COVID-19 (dated by TCRdb to 2020 to 2021). Regarding the complete study: Samples covering the acute and convalescent phases of COVID-19 were provided by collaborators in the United States, Italy and Spain. Where HLA class I and class II types were available, the types were taken from metadata supplied by the sample provider, not from assay-based typing. Sample metadata almost always included a de-identified subject ID, COVID-19 status, age in years and sex. The prospective study material was composed of cDNA or gDNA derived from T cells, B-cell-depleted T cells, or PBMCs. Subjects who had been exposed to COVID-19, were actively infected with it, or had recovered from it provided the deeply sampled blood TCRbeta repertoires that made up the dataset. The samples were drawn from two sources: the first 160 participants of the ongoing ImmuneRACE study, and some 1,300 subjects contributed by 6 global collaborators. The repertoires were released in a freely available public database meant as a resource for research on the immune response to SARS-CoV-2. The full study reports these points: The quantity of clinical and demographic metadata differed by source and by participant and was supplied without curation.

The collaborating institutions used their own protocols to collect whole blood in K2EDTA tubes. Collaborator samples were shipped for TCRbeta analysis as frozen whole blood, isolated PBMCs, or DNA extracted from either sample type. TCRbeta CDR3 regions were amplified from genomic DNA by means of the immunoSEQ Assay, a bias-controlled multiplex PCR. Under the source paper's analysis protocol: The number of nucleated cells in each sample was estimated from the amplification of reference gene primers within the assay. To quantify the absolute abundance of each unique TCRbeta CDR3 rearrangement, sequence reads were collapsed and filtered. For each sample, productive Simpson clonality was calculated by taking the square root of Simpson's diversity index across productive rearrangements. Held by TCRdb, this immuneACCESS table contains in-frame sequences only and omits some clones. Under half of the omission traces to an unresolved V gene where checked; the cause of the rest is unknown. D and trimming come from the DNA, and the V and J calls and clone size come from that table. The sample contains under 200,000 clones, about 86% of them found a single time. The ten largest clones represent 13% to 15% of the sample.

On this clone itself: Its antigen is currently not known. The record has no base qualities; no much larger clone is one base away.

Reading from cysteine to phenylalanine, the CDR3 counts 14 amino acids. Of all the DNA, just the CDR3 is kept, 42 bases in frame from base 1. Looking up the germline V gene (reference sequence) yields CDR1 GTSNPN and CDR2 SVGIG. Trimming at the junction amounts to 8 bases on V and 3 bases on J, and the germline ends lie 19 bases apart. The rearrangement joined TRBV30 to TRBJ1-1; the D gene remains uncertain. Material for sequencing was peripheral blood. The sequence came from a young man with active or convalescent COVID-19. In nucleotides, the sequence is TGTGCCGGACCACCGGGAGTTACGGACACTGAAGCTTTCTTT. This sequence encodes CAGPPGVTDTEAFF.